This TCR beta chain emerged from a study of blood T cell repertoires in COVID-19. Study-level background: T cells, B-cell-depleted T cells, or PBMCs supplied cDNA or gDNA.

In its sample, this clone was seen once. The study drew participants aged about 18 to 95 years from 24 US areas. Trimming left V 5 bases short and J 4 bases short, with 16 bases between. Germline loops: CDR1 SGHDT, CDR2 YYEEEE. The CDR3 is made up of 15 amino acids. Original processing methods: It was from reference gene primer amplification that nucleated cell counts were estimated. Data came from immunoSEQ multiplex PCR; TCRdb stores just in-frame clones and leaves some out. V and J calls plus clone size are reproduced from that table; the DNA served to infer D and trimming. The top ten hold roughly 4% of the sample, which has 100,000 to 150,000 clones, 84% seen once.

The chain joins TRBV5-6 to TRBJ2-1; weak D call: TRBD1 (5 bases). The sample consisted of PBMCs or T cells enriched from blood (not recorded which). The origin of this receptor is a woman aged 30 to 39 who had recovered from COVID-19. The CDR3 region has the DNA TGTGCCAGCAGTAAGGGGCTCCCAGAATACAATGAGCAGTTCTTC. This gives the protein CASSKGLPEYNEQFF.